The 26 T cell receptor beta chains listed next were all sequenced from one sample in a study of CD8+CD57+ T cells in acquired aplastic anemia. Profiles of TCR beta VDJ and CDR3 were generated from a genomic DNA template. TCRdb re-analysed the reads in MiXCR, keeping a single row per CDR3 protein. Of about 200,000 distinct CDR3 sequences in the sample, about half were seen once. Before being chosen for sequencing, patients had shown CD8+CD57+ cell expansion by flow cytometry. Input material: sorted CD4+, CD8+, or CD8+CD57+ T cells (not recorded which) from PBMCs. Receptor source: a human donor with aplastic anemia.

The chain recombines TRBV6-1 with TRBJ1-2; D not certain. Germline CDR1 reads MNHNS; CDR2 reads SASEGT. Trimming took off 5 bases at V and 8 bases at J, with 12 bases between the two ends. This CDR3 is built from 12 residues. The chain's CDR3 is CASSFRRGGYTF. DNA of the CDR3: TGTGCCAGCAGTTTTCGACGAGGAGGCTACACCTTC.

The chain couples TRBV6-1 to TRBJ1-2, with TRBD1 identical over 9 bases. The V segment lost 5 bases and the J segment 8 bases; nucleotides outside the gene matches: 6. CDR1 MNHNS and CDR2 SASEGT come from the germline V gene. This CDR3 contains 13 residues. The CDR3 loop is CASSRTGEYGYTF. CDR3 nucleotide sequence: TGTGCCAGCAGTAGGACAGGGGAGTACGGCTACACCTTC.

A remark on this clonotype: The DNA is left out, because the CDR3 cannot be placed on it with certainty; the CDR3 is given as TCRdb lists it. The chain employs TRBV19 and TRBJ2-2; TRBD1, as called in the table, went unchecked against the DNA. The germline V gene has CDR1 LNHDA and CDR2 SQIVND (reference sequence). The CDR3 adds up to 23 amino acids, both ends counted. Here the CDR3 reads CASGGDRSSGADVLTFGAGELFF.

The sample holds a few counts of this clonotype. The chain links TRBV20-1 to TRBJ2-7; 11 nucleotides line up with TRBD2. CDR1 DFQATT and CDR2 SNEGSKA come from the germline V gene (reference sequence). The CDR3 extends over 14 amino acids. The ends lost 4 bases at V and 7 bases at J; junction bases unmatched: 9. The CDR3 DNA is TGCAGTGCTATCTTAGCGGGGGGGCCTAGTGAGCAGTACTTC. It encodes CSAILAGGPSEQYF.

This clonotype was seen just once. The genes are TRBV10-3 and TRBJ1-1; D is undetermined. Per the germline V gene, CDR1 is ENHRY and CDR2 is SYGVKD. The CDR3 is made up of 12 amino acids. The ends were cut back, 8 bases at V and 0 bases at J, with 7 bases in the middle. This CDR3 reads CAIATLNTEAFF. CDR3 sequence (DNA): TGTGCCATCGCCACCTTGAACACTGAAGCTTTCTTT.

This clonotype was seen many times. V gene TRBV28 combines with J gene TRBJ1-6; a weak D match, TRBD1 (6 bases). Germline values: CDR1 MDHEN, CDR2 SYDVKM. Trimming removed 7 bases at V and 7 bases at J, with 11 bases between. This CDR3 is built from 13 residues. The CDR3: CASKQGVNSPLHF. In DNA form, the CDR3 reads TGTGCCAGCAAACAGGGAGTCAATTCACCCCTCCACTTT.

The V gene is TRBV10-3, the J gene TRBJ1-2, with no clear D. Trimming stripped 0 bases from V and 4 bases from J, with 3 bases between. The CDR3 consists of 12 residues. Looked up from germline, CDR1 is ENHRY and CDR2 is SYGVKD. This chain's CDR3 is CAISESSYGYTF. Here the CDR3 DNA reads TGTGCCATCAGTGAGTCGAGCTATGGCTACACCTTC.

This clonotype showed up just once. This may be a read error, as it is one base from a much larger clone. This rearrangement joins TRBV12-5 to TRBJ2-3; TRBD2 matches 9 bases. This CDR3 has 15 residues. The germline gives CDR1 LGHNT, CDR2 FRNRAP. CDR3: CASDLMLAGSDTQYF. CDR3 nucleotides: TGTGCTAGTGATTTGATGCTAGCGGGGTCCGATACGCAGTATTTT.

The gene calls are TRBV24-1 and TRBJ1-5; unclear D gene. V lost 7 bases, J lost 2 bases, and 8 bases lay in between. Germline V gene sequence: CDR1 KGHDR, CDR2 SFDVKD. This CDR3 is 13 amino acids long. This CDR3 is CATSRQGNQPQHF. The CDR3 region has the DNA TGTGCCACCAGCCGGCAGGGCAATCAGCCCCAGCATTTT.

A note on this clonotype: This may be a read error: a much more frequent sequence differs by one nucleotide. CDR3 amino acids: CASGLVAVMHQSYEQYF. The CDR3 coding sequence is TGTGCTAGTGGTTTGGTAGCGGTTATGCATCAGTCCTACGAGCAGTACTTC. The gene calls are TRBV12-5 and TRBJ2-7; tentatively, D is TRBD2 (5 bases). Trimming took 0 bases from V and 1 from J, leaving 16 bases between them. The V gene's germline CDR1 is LGHNT and CDR2 FRNRAP. The CDR3 length is 17 residues.

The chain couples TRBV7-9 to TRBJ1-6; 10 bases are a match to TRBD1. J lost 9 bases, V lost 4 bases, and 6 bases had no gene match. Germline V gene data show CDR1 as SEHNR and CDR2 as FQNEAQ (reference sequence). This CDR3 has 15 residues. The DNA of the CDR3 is TGTGCCAGCAGCTGGGGGACAGGGGATCGTTCACCCCTCCACTTT. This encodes CASSWGTGDRSPLHF.

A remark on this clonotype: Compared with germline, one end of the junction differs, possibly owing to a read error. The CDR3 nucleotides are TGTGCTAGCAGCTTACAGCGGTGGTCTTCTAGCACAGATACGCAGTATTTT. The encoded protein is CASSLQRWSSSTDTQYF. The chain combines TRBV7-7 with TRBJ2-3; D may be TRBD2 (5 bases). CDR1 and CDR2 (germline): SSHAT, FNYEAQ (reference sequence). The CDR3 covers 17 residues.

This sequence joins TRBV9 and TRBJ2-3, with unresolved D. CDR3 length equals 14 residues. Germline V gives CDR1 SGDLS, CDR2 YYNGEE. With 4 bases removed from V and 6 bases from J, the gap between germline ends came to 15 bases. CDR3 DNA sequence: TGTGCCAGCAGCCAAGATTTGGGTTTCGATACGCAGTATTTT. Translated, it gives CASSQDLGFDTQYF.

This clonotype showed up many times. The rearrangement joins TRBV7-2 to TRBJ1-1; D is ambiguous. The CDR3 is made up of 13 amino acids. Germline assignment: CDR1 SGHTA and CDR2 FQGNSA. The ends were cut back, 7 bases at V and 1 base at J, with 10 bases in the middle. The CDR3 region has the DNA TGTGCCAGCAAGAGGCAGGAGAACACTGAAGCTTTCTTT. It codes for CASKRQENTEAFF. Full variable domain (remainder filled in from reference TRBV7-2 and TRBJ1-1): GAGVSQSPSNKVTEKGKDVELRCDPISGHTALYWYRQSLGQGLEFLIYFQGNSAPDKSGLPSDRFSAERTGGSVSTLTIQRTQQEDSAVYLCASKRQENTEAFFGQGTRLTVV.

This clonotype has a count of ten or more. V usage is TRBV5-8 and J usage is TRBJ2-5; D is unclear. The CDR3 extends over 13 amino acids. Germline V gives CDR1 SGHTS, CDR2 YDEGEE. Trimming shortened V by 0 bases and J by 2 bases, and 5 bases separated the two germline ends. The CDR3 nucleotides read TGTGCCAGCAGCTTGGAACCACAAGAGACCCAGTACTTC. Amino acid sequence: CASSLEPQETQYF.

The CDR3 protein is CSARDSMDRGVNTEAFF. The CDR3 nucleotides are TGCAGTGCTAGAGATAGCATGGACAGGGGGGTGAACACTGAAGCTTTCTTT. The rearrangement uses TRBV20-1 and TRBJ1-1, with TRBD1 identical over 10 bases. Looked up from germline, CDR1 is DFQATT and CDR2 is SNEGSKA (reference sequence). The CDR3 totals 17 residues. The V and J ends lost 0 bases and 0 bases, in that order; junction bases with no gene match: 7.

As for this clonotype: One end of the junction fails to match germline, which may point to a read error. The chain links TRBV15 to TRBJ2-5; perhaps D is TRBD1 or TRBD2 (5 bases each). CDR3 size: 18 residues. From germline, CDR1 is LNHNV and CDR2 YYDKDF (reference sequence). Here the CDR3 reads CGTSRDGGVTYPQETQHF. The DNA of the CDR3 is TGTGGCACCAGCAGAGATGGGGGAGTGACGTACCCACAAGAGACCCAGCACTTC.

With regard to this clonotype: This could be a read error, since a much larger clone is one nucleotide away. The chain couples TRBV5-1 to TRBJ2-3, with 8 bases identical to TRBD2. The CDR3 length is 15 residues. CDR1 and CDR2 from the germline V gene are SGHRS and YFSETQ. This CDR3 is CACSPPGGSTDTQYF. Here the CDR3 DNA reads TGCGCCTGCAGCCCCCCGGGGGGGAGCACAGATACGCAGTATTTT.

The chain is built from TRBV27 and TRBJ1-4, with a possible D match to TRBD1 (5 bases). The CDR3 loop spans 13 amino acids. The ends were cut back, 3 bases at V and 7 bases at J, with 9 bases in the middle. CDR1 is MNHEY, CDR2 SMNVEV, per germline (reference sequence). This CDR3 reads CASSFGASEKLFF. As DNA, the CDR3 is TGTGCCAGCAGTTTCGGGGCCTCTGAAAAACTGTTTTTT.

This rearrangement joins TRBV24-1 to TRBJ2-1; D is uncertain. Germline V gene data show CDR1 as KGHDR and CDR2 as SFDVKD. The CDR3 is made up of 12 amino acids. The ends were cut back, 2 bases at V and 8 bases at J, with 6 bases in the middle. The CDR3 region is CATSDWYDEQFF. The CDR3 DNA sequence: TGTGCCACCAGTGATTGGTACGATGAGCAGTTCTTC.

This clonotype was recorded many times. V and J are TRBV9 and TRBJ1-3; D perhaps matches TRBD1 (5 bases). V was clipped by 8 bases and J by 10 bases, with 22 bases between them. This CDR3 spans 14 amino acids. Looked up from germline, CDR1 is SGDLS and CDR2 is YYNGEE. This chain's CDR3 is CASKSGATGGTIYF. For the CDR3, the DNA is TGTGCCAGTAAATCCGGGGCCACCGGAGGGACCATATATTTT.

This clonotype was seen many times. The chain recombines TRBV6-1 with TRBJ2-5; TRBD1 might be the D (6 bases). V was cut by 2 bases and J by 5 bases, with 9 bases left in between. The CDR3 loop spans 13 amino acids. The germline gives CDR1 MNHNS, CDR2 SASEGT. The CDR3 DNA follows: TGTGCCAGCAGTGAAACAGGGACCGAGACCCAGTACTTC. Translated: CASSETGTETQYF.

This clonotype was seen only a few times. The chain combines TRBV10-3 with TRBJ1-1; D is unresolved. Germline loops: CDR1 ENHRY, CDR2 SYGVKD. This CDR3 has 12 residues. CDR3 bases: TGTGCTGTCCGGGAACGGAACACTGAAGCTTTCTTT. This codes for CAVRERNTEAFF.

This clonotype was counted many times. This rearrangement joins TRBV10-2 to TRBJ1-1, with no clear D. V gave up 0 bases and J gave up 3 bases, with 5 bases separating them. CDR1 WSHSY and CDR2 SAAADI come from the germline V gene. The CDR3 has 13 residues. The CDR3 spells CASSESYDTEAFF. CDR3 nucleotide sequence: TGCGCCAGCAGTGAGTCTTACGACACTGAAGCTTTCTTT.

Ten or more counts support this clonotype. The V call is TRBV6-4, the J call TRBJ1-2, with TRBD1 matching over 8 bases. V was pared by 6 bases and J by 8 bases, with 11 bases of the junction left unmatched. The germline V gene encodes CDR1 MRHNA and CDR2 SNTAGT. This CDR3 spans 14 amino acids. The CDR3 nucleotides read TGTGCCAGCAGACTCGGACAGGGCTATGGGGGCTACACCTTC. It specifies CASRLGQGYGGYTF.

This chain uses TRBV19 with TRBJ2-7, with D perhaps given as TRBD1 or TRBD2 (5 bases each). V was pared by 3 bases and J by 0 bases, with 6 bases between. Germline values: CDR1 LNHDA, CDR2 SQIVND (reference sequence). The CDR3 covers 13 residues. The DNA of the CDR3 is TGTGCCAGTAGTATCGGGGCCTCCTACGAGCAGTACTTC. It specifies CASSIGASYEQYF.